This record covers a single TCR beta chain. Profiling relied on immunoSEQ multiplex PCR, and the TCRdb table lists in-frame clones only, not all of them. This table has roughly 2 million clones, roughly 94% appearing once. The data were obtained in a study of shared clonotypes between healthy human individuals. Overall study: The cohort comprised a couple of women and a few men. Their ages spanned 18 to 49 years. CD4 naive cells filled three plates per donor, CD4 memory three, CD8 naive two and CD8 memory one.

Germline V gene sequence: CDR1 MNHEY, CDR2 SMNVEV (reference sequence). V dropped 6 bases and J dropped 2; count of bases not matched to a gene: 1. CDR3 length: 13 residues. CD4+ cell separation produced CD45RA+ naive and CD45RA-negative memory subsets. The clonotype was recovered from a man younger than 30 in good health. The sample consisted of naive CD4+ T cells sorted from blood. This sample's subset: CD45RA+ positively selected. V and J are TRBV27 and TRBJ1-2; 9 bases agree with TRBD1. The chain's CDR3 is CASSTGGNYGYTF. CDR3 bases: TGTGCCAGCAGCACAGGGGGCAACTATGGCTACACCTTC.